This is a list of T cell receptor beta chains from one sample in a study of beta chain features in type 1 diabetes. Assay used: immunoSEQ multiplex PCR; TCRdb lists only in-frame clones, some missing. The table lists some 410,000 clones, roughly 14% of them singletons. The sample comprised naive CD4+ T cells from blood. These receptors all stem from a man aged 25-40 years in good health. The CDR3 runs from the conserved cysteine through the conserved F or W. The D gene is left open where the match is weak. Size is stated for part of the rows, as once, few or many counts, or as a class when the clone is expanded.

size	V	D	J	CDR3	DNA
few	TRBV5-1	NA	TRBJ2-3	CASSADWVSDTQYF	TGCGCCAGCAGCGCTGACTGGGTATCAGATACGCAGTATTTT
NA	TRBV29-1	NA	TRBJ1-4	CSVHIASQKKLFF	TGCAGCGTCCACATAGCTTCGCAGAAAAAACTGTTTTTT
NA	TRBV7-2	TRBD1	TRBJ2-4	CASSTGQRKNIQYF	TGTGCCAGCAGCACGGGACAGCGAAAAAACATTCAGTACTTC
once	TRBV28	TRBD2	TRBJ2-1	CASSPGTSPYNEQFF	TGTGCCAGCAGTCCCGGGACTAGCCCATACAATGAGCAGTTCTTC
few	TRBV4-1	NA	TRBJ2-3	CASSQDQGSYTQYF	TGCGCCAGCAGCCAAGATCAGGGTTCGTATACGCAGTATTTT
few	TRBV5-6	TRBD1	TRBJ2-5	CASSSGTGAGRETQYF	TGTGCCAGCAGCTCCGGGACAGGGGCGGGGCGAGAGACCCAGTACTTC
few	TRBV7-2	TRBD2	TRBJ2-1	CASSLAGTSGYNEQFF	TGTGCCAGCAGCTTAGCTGGGACTAGCGGCTACAATGAGCAGTTCTTC
few	TRBV11-2	NA	TRBJ2-7	CASSFGARVHEQYF	TGTGCCAGCAGCTTCGGGGCCAGGGTCCACGAGCAGTACTTC
NA	TRBV7-2	NA	TRBJ2-1	CASSLAGGVANEQFF	TGTGCCAGCAGCTTAGCCGGCGGGGTGGCCAATGAGCAGTTCTTC
NA	TRBV10-3	NA	TRBJ2-1	CAISGSGGAYNEQFF	TGTGCCATCAGTGGATCTGGGGGTGCCTACAATGAGCAGTTCTTC
NA	TRBV11-1	NA	TRBJ1-3	CASSSAAGFLRNTIYF	TGTGCCAGCAGCTCCGCCGCGGGTTTTCTTCGGAACACCATATATTTT
few	TRBV9	NA	TRBJ2-3	CASSVTSTDTQYF	TGTGCCAGCAGCGTAACGAGCACAGATACGCAGTATTTT
many	TRBV5-8	NA	TRBJ1-1	CASSLTGRTEAFF	TGTGCCAGCAGCCTTACAGGGCGGACTGAAGCTTTCTTT
few	TRBV7-9	NA	TRBJ2-7	CASSLELGTPYEQYF	TGTGCCAGCAGCTTAGAGCTAGGGACACCCTACGAGCAGTACTTC
NA	TRBV9	NA	TRBJ2-7	CASSVGGTPYEQYF	TGTGCCAGCAGCGTCGGGGGAACCCCCTACGAGCAGTACTTC
NA	TRBV7-3	NA	TRBJ1-1	CASSRFADTEAFF	TGTGCCAGCAGCCGATTCGCGGACACTGAAGCTTTCTTT
few	TRBV7-2	NA	TRBJ2-2	CASSLARTVNLGELFF	TGTGCCAGCAGCTTAGCCAGAACAGTAAATCTCGGGGAGCTGTTTTTT
NA	TRBV29-1	NA	TRBJ2-3	CSSRTGAGGDTQYF	TGCAGCTCAAGGACAGGCGCAGGGGGGGATACGCAGTATTTT
once	TRBV9	TRBD1	TRBJ2-4	CASSLRGPEGDIQYF	TGTGCCAGCAGCCTTAGGGGGCCCGAGGGGGACATTCAGTACTTC
NA	TRBV7-9	NA	TRBJ2-4	CASSRTVAKNIQYF	TGTGCCAGCAGCCGGACAGTAGCCAAAAACATTCAGTACTTC
NA	TRBV18	NA	TRBJ2-5	CASASLGGGETQYF	TGTGCCAGCGCTTCCCTCGGAGGAGGAGAGACCCAGTACTTC
few	TRBV7-8	TRBD2	TRBJ2-1	CASTTSEGGNEQFF	TGTGCCAGCACCACGTCTGAGGGAGGGAATGAGCAGTTCTTC
few	TRBV11-2	NA	TRBJ2-5	CASSPRRGRQETQYF	TGTGCTAGCAGCCCAAGACGGGGGAGACAAGAGACCCAGTACTTC
few	TRBV7-2	NA	TRBJ2-1	CASRARRFYNEQFF	TGTGCCAGCAGAGCTAGACGTTTCTACAATGAGCAGTTCTTC
few	TRBV15	NA	TRBJ2-4	CATSNFGGAKNIQYF	TGTGCCACCAGCAATTTTGGAGGGGCCAAAAACATTCAGTACTTC
once	TRBV7-8	TRBD2	TRBJ2-3	CASSSLGRRTSGVSTDTQYF	TGTGCCAGCAGCTCGTTAGGGCGGCGAACTAGCGGGGTTAGCACAGATACGCAGTATTTT
NA	TRBV7-2	NA	TRBJ2-1	CASSGWSSGLEQFF	TGTGCCAGCAGCGGATGGTCTTCCGGTCTTGAGCAGTTCTTC
NA	TRBV6-5	NA	TRBJ2-3	CASSYSLSSSTDTQYF	TGTGCCAGCAGTTACTCGTTAAGTAGCAGCACAGATACGCAGTATTTT
NA	TRBV29-1	NA	TRBJ1-1	CSVLRQAMNTEAFF	TGCAGCGTCCTTAGACAGGCGATGAACACTGAAGCTTTCTTT
NA	TRBV19	NA	TRBJ2-6	CASSDRQFSGANVLTF	TGTGCCAGTAGTGATCGACAGTTCTCTGGGGCCAACGTCCTGACTTTC
many	TRBV29-1	NA	TRBJ2-5	CSVLVETQYF	TGCAGCGTCCTCGTGGAGACCCAGTACTTC
NA	TRBV11-2	NA	TRBJ2-7	CASSSPGRGRSYEQYF	TGTGCCAGCAGCTCCCCGGGAAGGGGACGTTCCTACGAGCAGTACTTC
few	TRBV30	NA	TRBJ2-2	CAWSVLAGELFF	TGTGCCTGGAGTGTATTGGCCGGGGAGCTGTTTTTT
NA	TRBV7-9	NA	TRBJ2-1	CASSFARSHNEQFF	TGTGCCAGCAGCTTCGCGCGGTCTCACAATGAGCAGTTCTTC
NA	TRBV19	NA	TRBJ2-5	CASSKMGQIGETQYF	TGTGCCAGTAGCAAAATGGGACAAATTGGCGAGACCCAGTACTTC
few	TRBV7-2	NA	TRBJ2-5	CASSLESGQETQYF	TGTGCCAGCAGCTTAGAGTCGGGGCAAGAGACCCAGTACTTC
few	TRBV4-3	TRBD1	TRBJ2-4	CASSQDGTATIQYF	TGCGCCAGCAGCCAAGATGGGACAGCCACTATTCAGTACTTC
few	TRBV2	NA	TRBJ2-1	CASSDPGNEQFF	TGTGCCAGCAGTGATCCAGGGAATGAGCAGTTCTTC
NA	TRBV5-6	NA	TRBJ1-1	CASSFGNTEAFF	TGTGCCAGCAGCTTCGGGAACACTGAAGCTTTCTTT
NA	TRBV9	NA	TRBJ1-2	CASSVGLDAGYGYTF	TGTGCCAGCAGCGTGGGGCTGGACGCGGGCTATGGCTACACCTTC
few	TRBV5-4	NA	TRBJ2-1	CASSPQGRVGYREQFF	TGTGCCAGCAGCCCCCAGGGTCGGGTGGGGTATCGGGAGCAGTTCTTC
few	TRBV11-3	TRBD1	TRBJ2-4	CASSLPLDRGKDNIQYF	TGTGCCAGCAGCTTACCTCTCGACAGGGGGAAGGATAACATTCAGTACTTC
few	TRBV10-3	TRBD1	TRBJ2-1	CAIAHHNRGDEQFF	TGTGCCATCGCCCACCATAACAGGGGGGATGAGCAGTTCTTC
NA	TRBV9	TRBD2	TRBJ2-1	CASSAGLAGRPYNEQFF	TGTGCCAGCAGCGCCGGACTAGCGGGCCGGCCCTACAATGAGCAGTTCTTC
few	TRBV9	NA	TRBJ2-1	CASSVVPNVNEQFF	TGTGCCAGCAGCGTAGTTCCTAACGTCAATGAGCAGTTCTTC
NA	TRBV18	NA	TRBJ1-1	CASSPRTDTEAFF	TGTGCCAGCTCACCAAGGACCGACACTGAAGCTTTCTTT
few	TRBV4-1	NA	TRBJ2-7	CASSQGREAVLSYEQYF	TGCGCCAGCAGCCAAGGGCGAGAAGCGGTCCTCTCCTACGAGCAGTACTTC
few	TRBV7-2	TRBD1	TRBJ2-3	CASSSQGDTQYF	TGTGCCAGCAGCTCACAGGGGGATACGCAGTATTTT
NA	TRBV10-3	NA	TRBJ2-1	CAISGTGPYNEQFF	TGTGCCATCAGTGGTACGGGACCCTACAATGAGCAGTTCTTC